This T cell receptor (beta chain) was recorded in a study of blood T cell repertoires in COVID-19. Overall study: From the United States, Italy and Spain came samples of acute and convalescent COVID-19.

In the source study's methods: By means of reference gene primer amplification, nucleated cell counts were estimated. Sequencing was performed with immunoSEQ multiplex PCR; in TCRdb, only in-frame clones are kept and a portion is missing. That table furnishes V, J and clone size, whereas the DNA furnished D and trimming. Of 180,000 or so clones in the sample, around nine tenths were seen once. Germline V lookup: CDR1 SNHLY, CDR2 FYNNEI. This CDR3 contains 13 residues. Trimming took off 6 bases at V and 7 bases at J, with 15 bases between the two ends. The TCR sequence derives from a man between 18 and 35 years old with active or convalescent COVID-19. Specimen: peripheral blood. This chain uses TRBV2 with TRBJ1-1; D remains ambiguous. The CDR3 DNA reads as TGTGCCAGCAGCGGCTCGGGGAACGGTGAAGCTTTCTTT. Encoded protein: CASSGSGNGEAFF.